This T cell receptor beta chain was captured in a study of T cells in tuberculosis. Across the study: The T cells targeted glucose monomycolate, a mycobacterial lipid, via CD1B. A South African cohort included IGRA-negative adolescents, latently infected IGRA-positive adolescents and adults with active tuberculosis.

V was trimmed by 3 bases and J by 6 bases, leaving 25 bases between them. From germline, CDR1 is SGHRS and CDR2 YFSETQ. The CDR3 length is 17 residues. Concerning this clone itself: What it recognizes is unknown.

Study-wide points: A GMM-specific repertoire classifier reached about 85% accuracy, AUROC approximately 0.93. Cases with active tuberculosis were adults, while controls were adolescents.

Profiling relied on immunoSEQ multiplex PCR, and the TCRdb table lists in-frame clones only, not all of them. Of 38,000 or so clones in the sample, approximately 95% are singletons; the top ten hold 3% to 4%. This sequence joins TRBV5-1 and TRBJ2-7; D may be TRBD1 (6 bases). The sequence derives from a donor between 10 and 35 years old with latent tuberculosis or without tuberculosis infection. Sequenced input: PBMCs. Here the CDR3 DNA reads TGCGCCAGCAGCTCTGGAAGAGGGGGAGTCCTCTCCGGCGAGCAGTACTTC. It is translated as CASSSGRGGVLSGEQYF. Filled out from reference TRBV5-1 and TRBJ2-7, the complete variable domain reads KAGVTQTPRYLIKTRGQQVTLSCSPISGHRSVSWYQQTPGQGLQFLFEYFSETQRNKGNFPGRFSGRQFSNSRSEMNVSTLELGDSALYLCASSSGRGGVLSGEQYFGPGTRLTVT.